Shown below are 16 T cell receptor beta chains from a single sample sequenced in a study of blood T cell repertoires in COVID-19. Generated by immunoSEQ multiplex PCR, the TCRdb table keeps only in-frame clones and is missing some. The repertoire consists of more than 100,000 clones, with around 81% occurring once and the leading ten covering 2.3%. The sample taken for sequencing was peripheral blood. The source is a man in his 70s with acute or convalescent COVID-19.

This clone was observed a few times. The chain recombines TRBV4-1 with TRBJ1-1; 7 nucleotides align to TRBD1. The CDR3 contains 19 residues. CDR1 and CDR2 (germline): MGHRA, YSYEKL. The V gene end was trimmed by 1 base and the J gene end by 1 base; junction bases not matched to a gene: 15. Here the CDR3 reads CASSQGLAQTGRRNTEAFF. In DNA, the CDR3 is TGCGCCAGCAGCCAAGGGCTTGCGCAGACAGGGAGGAGGAACACTGAAGCTTTCTTT.

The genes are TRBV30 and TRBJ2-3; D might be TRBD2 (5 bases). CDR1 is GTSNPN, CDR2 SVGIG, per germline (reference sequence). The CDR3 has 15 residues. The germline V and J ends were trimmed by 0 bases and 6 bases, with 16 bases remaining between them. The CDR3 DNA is TGTGCCTGGAGTGTAAAGGTGGGGTCGGGGGATACGCAGTATTTT. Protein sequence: CAWSVKVGSGDTQYF.

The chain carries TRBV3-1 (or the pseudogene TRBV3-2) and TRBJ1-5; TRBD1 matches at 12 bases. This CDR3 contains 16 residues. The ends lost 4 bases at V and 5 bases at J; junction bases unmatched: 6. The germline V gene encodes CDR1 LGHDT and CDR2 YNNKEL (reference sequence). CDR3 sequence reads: CASSPSGQGAHQPQHF. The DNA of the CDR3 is TGTGCCAGCAGCCCGTCGGGACAGGGGGCCCATCAGCCCCAGCATTTT.

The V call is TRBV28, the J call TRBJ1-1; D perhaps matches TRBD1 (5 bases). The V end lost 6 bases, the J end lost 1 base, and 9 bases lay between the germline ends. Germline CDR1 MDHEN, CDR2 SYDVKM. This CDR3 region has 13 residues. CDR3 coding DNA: TGTGCCAGCAGCCTTGGACAGAACACTGAAGCTTTCTTT. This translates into CASSLGQNTEAFF.

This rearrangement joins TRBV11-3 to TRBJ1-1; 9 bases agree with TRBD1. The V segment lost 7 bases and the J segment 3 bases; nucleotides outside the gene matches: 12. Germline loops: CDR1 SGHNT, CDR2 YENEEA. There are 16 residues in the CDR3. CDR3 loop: CASNPGTGWGDTEAFF. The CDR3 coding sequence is TGTGCCAGCAACCCCGGGACAGGGTGGGGAGACACTGAAGCTTTCTTT. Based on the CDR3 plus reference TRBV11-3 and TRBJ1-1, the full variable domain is EAGVVQSPRYKIIEKKQPVAFWCNPISGHNTLYWYLQNLGQGPELLIRYENEEAVDDSQLPKDRFSAERLKGVDSTLKIQPAELGDSAVYLCASNPGTGWGDTEAFFGQGTRLTVV.

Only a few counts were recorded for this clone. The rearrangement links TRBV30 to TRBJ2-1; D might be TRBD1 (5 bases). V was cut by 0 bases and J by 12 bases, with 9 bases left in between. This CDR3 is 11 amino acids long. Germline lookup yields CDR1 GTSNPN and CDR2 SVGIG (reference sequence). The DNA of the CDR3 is TGTGCCTGGAGTGTAAGGGGTCCGCAGTTCTTC. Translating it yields CAWSVRGPQFF. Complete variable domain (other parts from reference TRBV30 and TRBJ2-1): SQTIHQWPATLVQPVGSPLSLECTVEGTSNPNLYWYRQAAGRGLQLLFYSVGIGQISSEVPQNLSASRPQDRQFILSSKKLLLSDSGFYLCAWSVRGPQFFGPGTRLTVL.

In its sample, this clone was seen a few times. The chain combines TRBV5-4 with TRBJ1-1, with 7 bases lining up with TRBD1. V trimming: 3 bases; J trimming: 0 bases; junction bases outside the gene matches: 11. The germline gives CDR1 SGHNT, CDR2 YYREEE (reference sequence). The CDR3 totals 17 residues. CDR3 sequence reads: CASSSSSSGQVNTEAFF. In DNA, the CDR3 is TGTGCCAGCAGCTCCTCCTCTTCCGGACAGGTGAACACTGAAGCTTTCTTT.

In DNA form, the CDR3 reads TGCGCCAGCAGCCAAGACTTCGGCAGGGGGAACTATGGCTACACCTTC. As protein: CASSQDFGRGNYGYTF. The rearrangement uses TRBV4-3 and TRBJ1-2; 7 bases map to TRBD1. Trimming cost V 0 bases and J 2 bases; bases outside gene matches: 6. The length of the CDR3 is 16 residues. Germline values: CDR1 LGHNA, CDR2 YSLEER.

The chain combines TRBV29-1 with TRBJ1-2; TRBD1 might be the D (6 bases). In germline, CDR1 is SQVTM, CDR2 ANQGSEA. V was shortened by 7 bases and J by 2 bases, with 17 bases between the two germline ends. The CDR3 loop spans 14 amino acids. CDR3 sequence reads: CSAQETGVNYGYTF. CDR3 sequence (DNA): TGCAGCGCACAAGAGACAGGAGTAAACTATGGCTACACCTTC. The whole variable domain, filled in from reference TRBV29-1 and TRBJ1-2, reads SAVISQKPSRDICQRGTSLTIQCQVDSQVTMMFWYRQQPGQSLTLIATANQGSEATYESGFVIDKFPISRPNLTFSTLTVSNMSPEDSSIYLCSAQETGVNYGYTFGSGTRLTVV.

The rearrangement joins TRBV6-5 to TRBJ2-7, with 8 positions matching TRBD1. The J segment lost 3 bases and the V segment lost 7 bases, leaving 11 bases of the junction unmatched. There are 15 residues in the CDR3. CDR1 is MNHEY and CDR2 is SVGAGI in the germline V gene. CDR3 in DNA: TGTGCCAGCATACCCCCTGGGGACAGGTTCTACGAGCAGTACTTC. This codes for CASIPPGDRFYEQYF.

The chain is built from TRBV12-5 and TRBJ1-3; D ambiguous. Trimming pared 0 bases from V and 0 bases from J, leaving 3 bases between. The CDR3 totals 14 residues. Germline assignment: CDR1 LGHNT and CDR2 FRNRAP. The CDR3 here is CASGLVASGNTIYF. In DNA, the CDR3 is TGTGCTAGTGGTTTGGTAGCCTCTGGAAACACCATATATTTT.

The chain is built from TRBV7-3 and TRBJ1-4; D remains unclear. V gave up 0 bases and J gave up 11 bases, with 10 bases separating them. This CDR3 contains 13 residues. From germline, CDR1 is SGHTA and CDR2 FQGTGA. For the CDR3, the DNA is TGTGCCAGCAGCTTAACGCCGGGAGGGAAACTGTTTTTT. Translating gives CASSLTPGGKLFF.

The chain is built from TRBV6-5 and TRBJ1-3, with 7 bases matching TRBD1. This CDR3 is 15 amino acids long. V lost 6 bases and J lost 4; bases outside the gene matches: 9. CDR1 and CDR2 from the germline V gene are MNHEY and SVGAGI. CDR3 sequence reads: CASSPRQGGGNTIYF. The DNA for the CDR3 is TGTGCCAGCAGCCCCAGACAGGGAGGAGGAAACACCATATATTTT.

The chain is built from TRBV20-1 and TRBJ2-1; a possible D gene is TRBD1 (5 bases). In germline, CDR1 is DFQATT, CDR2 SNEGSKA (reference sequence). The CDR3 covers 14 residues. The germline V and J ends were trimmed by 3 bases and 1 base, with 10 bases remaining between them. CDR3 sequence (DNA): TGCAGTGCTAGTGCCGGACAATCCTACAATGAGCAGTTCTTC. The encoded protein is CSASAGQSYNEQFF.

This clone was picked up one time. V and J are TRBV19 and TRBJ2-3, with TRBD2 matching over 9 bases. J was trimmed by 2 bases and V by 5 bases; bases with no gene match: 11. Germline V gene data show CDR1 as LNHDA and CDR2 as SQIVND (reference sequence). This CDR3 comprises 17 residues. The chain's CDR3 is CASSSTQRGAYTDTQYF. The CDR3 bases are TGTGCCAGTAGTTCAACCCAGCGGGGGGCCTACACAGATACGCAGTATTTT.

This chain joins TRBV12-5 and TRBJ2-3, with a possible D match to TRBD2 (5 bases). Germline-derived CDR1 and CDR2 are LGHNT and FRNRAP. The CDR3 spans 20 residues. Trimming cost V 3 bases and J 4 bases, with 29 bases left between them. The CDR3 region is CASGFDRPRANGVSADTQYF. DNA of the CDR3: TGTGCTAGTGGTTTTGATAGGCCTCGGGCGAACGGCGTTAGCGCAGATACGCAGTATTTT.